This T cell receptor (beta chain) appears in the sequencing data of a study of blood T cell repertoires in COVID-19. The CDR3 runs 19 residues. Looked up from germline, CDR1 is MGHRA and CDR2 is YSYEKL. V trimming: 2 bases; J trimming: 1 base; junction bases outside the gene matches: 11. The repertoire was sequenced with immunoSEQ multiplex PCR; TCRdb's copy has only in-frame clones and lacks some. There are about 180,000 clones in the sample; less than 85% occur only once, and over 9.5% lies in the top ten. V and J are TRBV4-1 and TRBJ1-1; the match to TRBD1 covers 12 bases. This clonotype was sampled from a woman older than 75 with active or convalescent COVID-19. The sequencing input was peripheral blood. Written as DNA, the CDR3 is TGCGCCAGCAGCCAAAAGTTAACGGGACAGGGGGCACCGAACACTGAAGCTTTCTTT. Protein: CASSQKLTGQGAPNTEAFF.